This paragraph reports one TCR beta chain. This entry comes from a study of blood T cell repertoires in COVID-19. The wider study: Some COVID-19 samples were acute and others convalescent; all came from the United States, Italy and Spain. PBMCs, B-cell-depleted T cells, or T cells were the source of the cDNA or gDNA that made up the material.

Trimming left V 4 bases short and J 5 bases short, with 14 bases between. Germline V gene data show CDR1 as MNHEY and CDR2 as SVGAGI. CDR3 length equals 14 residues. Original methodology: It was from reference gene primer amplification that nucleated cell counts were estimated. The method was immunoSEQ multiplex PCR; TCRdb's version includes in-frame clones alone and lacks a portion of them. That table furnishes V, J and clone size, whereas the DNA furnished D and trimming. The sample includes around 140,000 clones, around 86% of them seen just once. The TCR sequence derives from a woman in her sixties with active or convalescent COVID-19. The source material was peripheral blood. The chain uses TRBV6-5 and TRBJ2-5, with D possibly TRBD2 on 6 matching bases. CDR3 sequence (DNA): TGTGCCAGCAGTTCCGGAGGGATCGGGGAGACCCAGTACTTC. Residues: CASSSGGIGETQYF.